The present T cell receptor (beta chain) was sequenced within a study of regulatory T cells in long-lasting Graves disease. Study-wide results and limits: Accuracy may have suffered from the small sample size.

V was pared by 3 bases and J by 0 bases, with 12 bases between. The germline V gene has CDR1 DFQATT and CDR2 SNEGSKA (reference sequence). The CDR3 extends over 14 amino acids. Arm-PCR of CDR3 regions with iRepertoire HTBI primers generated TCR beta libraries. Each CDR3 protein is one row after TCRdb ran MiXCR on the multiplex PCR reads. The sample includes roughly 400,000 distinct CDR3 sequences, roughly 20% of them seen just once. Comments on this clonotype: What it binds is not known.

Time point specified: persistent/refractory GD, antithyroid drugs over 5 years with positive TRAb. TCR sequences were obtained from RNA taken from PBMCs. In Xi'an, China, an endocrinology department was the source of patients. The sequencing here drew on peripheral blood mononuclear cells (PBMCs), taken when the disease was refractory, from a patient treated with antithyroid drugs. This TCR derives from a female donor with Graves disease. The V and J genes are TRBV20-1 and TRBJ2-7; the D is unclear. CDR3 in DNA: TGCAGTGCTAGCCTAGGCCTCCCCTCCTACGAGCAGTACTTC. It codes for CSASLGLPSYEQYF.